The 22 T cell receptor beta chains listed next were all sequenced from one sample in a study of tumor-infiltrating lymphocytes in glioblastoma multiforme. Three nested ARM-PCR rounds with V-beta and C-beta primers built TCRB libraries. TCRdb redid the calling of the multiplex PCR reads with MiXCR, one entry per CDR3 protein. The sample records about 12,000 distinct CDR3 sequences, approximately 70% being singletons. Material: brain tumor tissue. These receptors came from a male donor with glioblastoma.

On this clonotype itself: One junction end does not reproduce the germline sequence, and a read error may be involved. This rearrangement joins TRBV20-1 to TRBJ2-1, with D maybe TRBD1 (6 bases). CDR1 is DFQATT and CDR2 is SNEGSKA in the germline V gene (reference sequence). The CDR3 length is 14 residues. CDR3 DNA: TGCAGTACTAGAGATGAAACAGGGCTGTATGAGCAGTTCTTC. Its translation is CSTRDETGLYEQFF.

The chain uses TRBV14 and TRBJ2-3; D could derive from TRBD1 or TRBD2 (5 bases each). This CDR3 region has 17 residues. Germline CDR1 and CDR2: SGHDN and FVKESK. V was cut by 0 bases and J by 11 bases, with 24 bases left in between. The CDR3 DNA follows: TGTGCCAGCAGCCAAGATCCGACAAGTTCTAGCACAGGTATGCAGTATTTT. It translates to CASSQDPTSSSTGMQYF.

About this clonotype: At one end the junction does not follow the germline gene, possibly because of a read error. The V gene is TRBV6-1, the J gene TRBJ2-7; the D gene could be TRBD1 or TRBD2 (5 bases each). Germline CDR1 is MNHNS and CDR2 is SASEGT. The CDR3 is made up of 13 amino acids. CDR3 region: CACSTGTNYEQYF. Written as DNA, the CDR3 is TGTGCCTGCAGTACCGGGACCAACTACGAGCAATACTTC.

The sample holds a few counts of this clonotype. One junction end disagrees with the germline gene, perhaps due to a read error. This chain uses TRBV3-1 with TRBJ1-1; D remains unclear. From germline, CDR1 is LGHDT and CDR2 YNNKEL (reference sequence). CDR3 length equals 13 residues. This chain's CDR3 is CASSRYLDSEAFF. The DNA of the CDR3 is TGTGCTAGCAGCCGCTACCTTGATTCTGAAGCTTTCTTT.

Points on this clonotype: The conserved closing phenylalanine or tryptophan is absent in this CDR3, likely reflecting a read error. V is TRBV10-1 and J is TRBJ1-1; D uncertain. The CDR3 covers 13 residues. Germline V lookup: CDR1 WNHNN, CDR2 SYGVQD (reference sequence). With 0 bases removed from V and 9 bases from J, the gap between germline ends came to 11 bases. CDR3 sequence: CASSESTSTKAFL. CDR3 coding DNA: TGCGCCAGCAGTGAGTCGACGAGTACTAAAGCTTTCTTA.

This clonotype is a singleton in its sample. Lacking the conserved final phenylalanine or tryptophan, this CDR3 likely reflects a read error. The limits of the CDR3 on the DNA are not certain, so only TCRdb's listed CDR3 is given. The chain is built from TRBV20-1 and TRBJ1-2; TRBD1 reflects the table's D call only, with no check against the DNA. In germline, CDR1 is DFQATT, CDR2 SNEGSKA (reference sequence). Counting both end residues, the CDR3 totals 16 amino acids. Here the CDR3 reads CSARAQGKNRDCGYIS.

This clonotype was found a few times. With a much larger clone just one base away, this may be a read error. The chain employs TRBV20-1 and TRBJ2-1, with D uncertain. Germline V gives CDR1 DFQATT, CDR2 SNEGSKA (reference sequence). This CDR3 is built from 14 residues. The germline V and J ends were trimmed by 0 bases and 0 bases, with 6 bases remaining between them. The CDR3 protein is CSARDLVSYNEQFF. In nucleotides, the CDR3 is TGCAGTGCTAGAGATCTGGTCTCCTACAATGAGCAGTTCTTC.

This clonotype ranks as medium-sized (0.01 to 0.1%). J is TRBJ2-5 and V is TRBV20-1, with 8 bases identical to TRBD2. The V gene end was trimmed by 6 bases and the J gene end by 5 bases; junction bases not matched to a gene: 8. CDR3 length equals 13 residues. CDR1 and CDR2 from the germline V gene are DFQATT and SNEGSKA (reference sequence). CDR3 DNA: TGCAGTGCCCCCCGGGGGGGGGTGGAGACCCAGTACTTC. This gives the protein CSAPRGGVETQYF.

In its sample, this clonotype is medium-sized. The genes are TRBV4-2 and TRBJ2-7; 8 positions agree with TRBD2. V shed 0 bases and J 3 bases; nucleotides not matched to a gene: 7. Germline assignment: CDR1 LGHNA and CDR2 YNFKEQ. This CDR3 comprises 16 residues. The CDR3 sequence is CASSQDWLAGYYEQYF. The CDR3 DNA reads TGTGCCAGCAGCCAAGATTGGCTAGCGGGTTACTACGAGCAGTACTTC.

Regarding this clonotype: No conserved phenylalanine or tryptophan ends this CDR3, so it is likely a read error. The chain combines TRBV29-1 with TRBJ1-6, with D perhaps matching TRBD1 (5 bases). The germline CDR1 and CDR2 sequences are SQVTM and ANQGSEA. This CDR3 comprises 13 residues. CDR3 bases: TGTAGCGTTGCCAGGGTCAGAGAATCACCCCTCCACCTT. Protein sequence: CSVARVRESPLHL.

As concerns this clonotype: Given a much more abundant clone one base away, this may be a read error. V and J are TRBV2 and TRBJ1-1; 7 bases fit TRBD1. The CDR3 is 16 amino acids. Per the germline V gene, CDR1 is SNHLY and CDR2 is FYNNEI. The CDR3, as DNA: TGTGCCAGCAGGAAGACAGGGTCAGTTATGAATACTGAAGCTTTCTTT. It codes for CASRKTGSVMNTEAFF.

J is TRBJ1-2 and V is TRBV11-3, with TRBD1 identical over 9 bases. The CDR3 covers 14 residues. V was pared by 5 bases and J by 7 bases, with 8 bases of the junction left unmatched. The germline CDR1 and CDR2 sequences are SGHNT and YENEEA. In DNA, the CDR3 is TGTGCCAGCAGCCCTCGACAGGGGGTCGGTGGCTACACCTTC. Amino acids: CASSPRQGVGGYTF. The complete variable domain, with remaining parts taken from reference TRBV11-3 and TRBJ1-2, reads EAGVVQSPRYKIIEKKQPVAFWCNPISGHNTLYWYLQNLGQGPELLIRYENEEAVDDSQLPKDRFSAERLKGVDSTLKIQPAELGDSAVYLCASSPRQGVGGYTFGSGTRLTVV.

By its share, this clonotype is medium-sized (0.01 to 0.1%). The chain recombines TRBV29-1 with TRBJ2-1; D may be TRBD2 (5 bases). The CDR3 runs to 13 residues. Trimming pared 3 bases from V and 9 bases from J, leaving 15 bases between. Germline assignment: CDR1 SQVTM and CDR2 ANQGSEA. CDR3 nucleotide sequence: TGCAGCGTTGATAGCGTAACTTCTGGTGAGCAGTTCTTC. Its protein is CSVDSVTSGEQFF.

This clonotype appeared many times. The gene calls are TRBV30 and TRBJ2-5, with 9 positions matching TRBD2. Germline V lookup: CDR1 GTSNPN, CDR2 SVGIG (reference sequence). With 5 bases clipped from V and 5 bases from J, the junction kept 12 bases outside the gene matches. The CDR3 has 15 residues. The CDR3 loop is CAWGTGTSITETQYF. CDR3 in DNA: TGTGCCTGGGGGACCGGGACTAGCATTACGGAGACCCAGTACTTC.

About this clonotype: One junction end disagrees with the germline gene, perhaps due to a read error. The V gene is TRBV11-2, the J gene TRBJ2-1, with TRBD1 as a possible D gene (6 bases). The length of the CDR3 is 17 residues. Germline CDR1 SGHAT, CDR2 FQNNGV. CDR3 DNA: TGTACCTGCAGCTTAGCAGTAAGGGGGTCTTCGCGCAATGAACAGTTCTTC. It codes for CTCSLAVRGSSRNEQFF.

Comment on this clonotype: This could be a read error, since a much larger clone is one nucleotide away. The chain is built from TRBV19 and TRBJ2-3; 9 bases align to TRBD1. The CDR3 totals 15 residues. Per the germline V gene, CDR1 is LNHDA and CDR2 is SQIVND (reference sequence). CDR3 loop: CVSKMGQGRTDTQYF. CDR3 DNA sequence: TGTGTCAGTAAAATGGGACAGGGAAGAACAGATACGCAGTATTTT.

The chain uses TRBV20-1 and TRBJ2-1, with 8 bases matching TRBD1. Unmatched junction bases numbered 3, after V lost 4 bases and J lost 1 base. CDR3 length: 14 residues. Germline V gene sequence: CDR1 DFQATT, CDR2 SNEGSKA (reference sequence). CDR3 DNA sequence: TGCAGTGCTAACAGGGGGGTGTCCTACAATGAGCAGTTCTTC. It specifies CSANRGVSYNEQFF.

A word on this clonotype: The final CDR3 position lacks the conserved phenylalanine or tryptophan, pointing to a likely read error. The rearrangement uses TRBV6-1 and TRBJ2-7; D not resolved. Germline CDR1 MNHNS, CDR2 SASEGT. CDR3 length equals 15 residues. With 8 bases removed from V and 0 bases from J, the gap between germline ends came to 17 bases. The CDR3 reads CASFLDVGYSYEQYL. The CDR3 DNA reads TGTGCCAGCTTCCTAGATGTGGGGTACTCCTACGAGCAGTACCTC.

This chain connects TRBV6-1 to TRBJ1-6; D perhaps matches TRBD1 (5 bases). The CDR3 spans 14 residues. The V and J ends lost 1 base and 10 bases respectively, with 11 bases between them. Germline V gene data show CDR1 as MNHNS and CDR2 as SASEGT. The CDR3 here is CASSEGGGPSPLHF. In DNA, the CDR3 is TGTGCCAGCAGTGAAGGGGGGGGACCCTCACCCCTCCACTTT.

This clonotype was counted only a few times. Here the CDR3 omits its conserved ending phenylalanine or tryptophan, so a read error is the likely source. This chain connects TRBV24-1 to TRBJ2-5; 8 bases line up with TRBD1. The CDR3 loop spans 15 amino acids. V trimming: 1 base; J trimming: 3 bases; junction bases outside the gene matches: 3. Per germline, CDR1 KGHDR and CDR2 SFDVKD. The DNA for the CDR3 is TGTGCCACCAGTGATTTTGACAGGGGCAAAGAGACCCAGTACTCC. The encoded protein is CATSDFDRGKETQYS.

Notes on this clonotype: It may be a read error: a sequence one base away is much more abundant. V gene TRBV30 combines with J gene TRBJ1-1, with D possibly matching TRBD1 (5 bases). The germline CDR1 and CDR2 sequences are GTSNPN and SVGIG (reference sequence). The CDR3 extends over 16 amino acids. The V end lost 6 bases, the J end lost 4 bases, and 24 bases lay between the germline ends. The CDR3, as DNA: TGTGCCTGCAAGAAAGGGTCAGGGAGTATGAGCACTGAAGCTTTCTTT. As protein: CACKKGSGSMSTEAFF.

V gene TRBV20-1 combines with J gene TRBJ1-1; 8 nucleotides match TRBD1. The CDR3 runs 16 residues. V lost 4 bases, J lost 0 bases, and 10 bases stayed unmatched. CDR1 is DFQATT, CDR2 SNEGSKA, per germline (reference sequence). DNA for the CDR3: TGCAGTGCTACGGACAGGGCCCATGCCATGAACACTGAAGCTTTCTTT. Translated, it gives CSATDRAHAMNTEAFF.